This paragraph reports one TCR beta chain. Its specificity is unknown. These data are taken from a study of vaccination and CD4 T cells after COVID-19. Across the whole study: According to the study, participants were given two doses of BNT162b2 or mRNA-1273 vaccine. Post-COVID draws came a median around 100 days after diagnosis (range 35 to 161).

Treatment given: roughly nine-day PBMC culture with coronavirus spike peptide pools or control peptides (ViraFEST assay). The V gene end was trimmed by 5 bases and the J gene end by 10 bases; junction bases not matched to a gene: 5. Looked up from germline, CDR1 is MRHNA and CDR2 is SNTAGT. The CDR3 totals 14 residues. The Oncomine TCR Beta short-read assay was what sequenced the DNA obtained from cultured CD4+ T cells. Cultured CD4+ T cells yielded the extracted genomic DNA. TCRdb re-called the PCR reads through MiXCR, storing one row per CDR3 protein. Here the sample spans 13,000 or so distinct CDR3 sequences, 45% to 65% being singletons.

The source material was CD4+ T cells from blood, cultured in vitro. The TCR comes from a human donor who had recovered from COVID-19. J is TRBJ2-1 and V is TRBV6-4, with 13 bases identical to TRBD2. DNA for the CDR3: TGTGCCAGCAGTAAAGGACTAGCGGGAGACGAGCAGTTCTTC. It codes for CASSKGLAGDEQFF.